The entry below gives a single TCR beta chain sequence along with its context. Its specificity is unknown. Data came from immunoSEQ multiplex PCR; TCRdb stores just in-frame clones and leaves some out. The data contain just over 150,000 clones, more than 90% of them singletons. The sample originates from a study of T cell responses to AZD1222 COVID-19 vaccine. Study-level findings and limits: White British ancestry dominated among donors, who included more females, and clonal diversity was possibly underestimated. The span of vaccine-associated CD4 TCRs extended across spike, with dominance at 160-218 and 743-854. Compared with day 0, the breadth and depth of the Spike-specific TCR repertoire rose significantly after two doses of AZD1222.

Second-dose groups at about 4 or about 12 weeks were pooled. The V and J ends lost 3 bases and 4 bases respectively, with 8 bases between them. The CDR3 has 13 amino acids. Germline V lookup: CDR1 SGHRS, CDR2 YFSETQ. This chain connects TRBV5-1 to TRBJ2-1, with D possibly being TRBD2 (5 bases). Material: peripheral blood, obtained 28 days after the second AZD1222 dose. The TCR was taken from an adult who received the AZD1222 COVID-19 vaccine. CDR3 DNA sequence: TGCGCCAGCAGCTCGGACTTATACAATGAGCAGTTCTTC. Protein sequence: CASSSDLYNEQFF.